The T cell receptor (beta chain) under discussion was sequenced for a study of T cells in Graves' hyperthyroidism and ophthalmopathy. As for this clonotype: Its antigen is unidentified.

If no ophthalmopathy progression occurred within 18 months, Graves' hyperthyroidism was stable. The study enrolled patients aged 18 to 65 with newly diagnosed hyperthyroidism of under 2 months' duration. Orbital computed tomography and thyroid ultrasound, together with serum TRAb and thyroxine and clinical symptoms, were used for diagnoses. Study findings and constraints: Most thyroid clonotypes that were expanded above 0.001 also turned up in blood.

TCR beta CDR3 region amplification was performed from RNA transcripts. The TCR CDR3 was amplified in a first-round RT-PCR using the HTBI primer set. TCRdb independently ran MiXCR on the multiplex PCR reads; one entry per CDR3 protein. The sample lists around 300,000 distinct CDR3 sequences, roughly 15% occurring once. The ends were cut back, 3 bases at V and 7 bases at J, with 16 bases in the middle. Germline V lookup: CDR1 GTSNPN, CDR2 SVGIG (reference sequence). The CDR3 has 14 amino acids. This sequence was found in a woman in her forties with Graves' hyperthyroidism. Sequencing was performed on blood. The chain employs TRBV30 and TRBJ2-4; D may correspond to TRBD1 or TRBD2 (5 bases each). The CDR3 nucleotides read TGTGCCTGGAGCTTTGAGGGGCGCGGGAACATTCAGTACTTC. This translates into CAWSFEGRGNIQYF.